This T cell receptor beta chain was captured by sequencing in a study of blood T cell repertoires in COVID-19. About the research overall: From the United States, Italy and Spain came samples of acute and convalescent COVID-19. T cells, B-cell-depleted T cells, or PBMCs supplied cDNA or gDNA.

Here immunoSEQ multiplex PCR was the method, and the copy in TCRdb shows in-frame clones only, minus some. The data hold about 300,000 clones, with 90% observed a single time. Participants were aged about 18 to 89 years from more than 20 US areas. This CDR3 region has 15 residues. The chain combines TRBV21-1 with TRBJ2-5; TRBD1 was called by the table and not checked on the DNA. TRBV21-1 corresponds to a pseudogene. Material for sequencing was PBMCs or T cells enriched from blood (not recorded which). The origin of this receptor is a woman aged 18-29 years with acute COVID-19. The CDR3 coding sequence is TGTGCCAGCAGTCCGATCGTGGGGGCGCGGGAGACCCAGTACTTC. Its protein is CASSPIVGARETQYF.